The rows below give T cell receptor beta chains drawn from one sample of a study of cytomegalovirus exposure and HLA in healthy donors. Method: immunoSEQ multiplex PCR; TCRdb's copy keeps in-frame clones and lacks some. The sample has 90,000 to 110,000 clones, about nine tenths seen once. The sample consisted of PBMCs. These receptors originate from a young woman in good health and CMV-seronegative. Both conserved end residues are part of each CDR3. A D gene is named only where the DNA matches it firmly. Clone size, where shown, is once, few, many, or a class for clones that have expanded.

cdr3_nt	cdr3_aa	v_call	d_call	j_call	clone_size
TGTGCCAGCAGCCAATCACGGGTGTACACTGAAGCTTTCTTT	CASSQSRVYTEAFF	TRBV16	.	TRBJ1-1	.
TGTGCCAGCAGCCAAGATCAAGGGCAGGGTACGGAAGCTTTCTTT	CASSQDQGQGTEAFF	TRBV4-2	.	TRBJ1-1	.
TGTGCCAGTAGTATAGATCGGGGAAACACTGAAGCTTTCTTT	CASSIDRGNTEAFF	TRBV19	.	TRBJ1-1	once
TGTGCCTGGAGTCCTGGTACAGGCCTCCAAGAGACCCAGTACTTC	CAWSPGTGLQETQYF	TRBV30	.	TRBJ2-5	.
TGTGCCAGCAGTGAGAGGACTAGCCTAAATGAGCAGTTCTTC	CASSERTSLNEQFF	TRBV2	TRBD2	TRBJ2-1	once
TGTGCCACCAGCAGAGAGGGGGGACAGGGGGCTAAGGGTGGCTACACCTTC	CATSREGGQGAKGGYTF	TRBV15	TRBD1	TRBJ1-2	.
TGTGCCAGCAGTATCCGCCCAGATCCCTACGAGCAGTACTTC	CASSIRPDPYEQYF	TRBV6-1	.	TRBJ2-7	.
TGTGCCAGCAGGACAGGGGGCCAGCCCCAGCATTTT	CASRTGGQPQHF	TRBV2	TRBD1	TRBJ1-5	.
TGTGCCAGCAGTTCAACAGGGTCGATCGTAGGGTACAATGAGCAGTTCTTC	CASSSTGSIVGYNEQFF	TRBV28	.	TRBJ2-1	.
TGTGCCAGCAGCTTAACCCAGGGGGCCTCCTACGAGCAGTACTTC	CASSLTQGASYEQYF	TRBV7-9	TRBD1	TRBJ2-7	.
TGTGCCAGCAGCTTGGGACTCCTATCGGGTGGCTACACCTTC	CASSLGLLSGGYTF	TRBV7-9	.	TRBJ1-2	.
TGTGCCAGCAAGAGGGAAGAGACCCAGTACTTC	CASKREETQYF	TRBV2	.	TRBJ2-5	.
TGTGCCAGCAGTGAACAGGGGAACTATGGCTACACCTTC	CASSEQGNYGYTF	TRBV6-1	.	TRBJ1-2	.
TGTGCCAGCAGTTCCGGACAGGTCTATAATTCACCCCTCCACTTT	CASSSGQVYNSPLHF	TRBV7-9	TRBD1	TRBJ1-6	.
TGTGCCAGCAGTTTCATAGCGGGAGGGCCTTTTTCGCAGTTCTTC	CASSFIAGGPFSQFF	TRBV27	TRBD2	TRBJ2-1	.
TGTGCCACCAGCAGAGATCGCCGACAGGGCAATCAGCCCCAGCATTTT	CATSRDRRQGNQPQHF	TRBV15	.	TRBJ1-5	.
TGTGCCAGTAGTATGGGGGGTGAAGCTTTCTTT	CASSMGGEAFF	TRBV19	.	TRBJ1-1	.
TGCGCCAGCAGCCACCTTACTAGCGGGAGGGTGTCCCTCACAGATACGCAGTATTTT	CASSHLTSGRVSLTDTQYF	TRBV4-1	TRBD2	TRBJ2-3	.
TGTGCCAGCAGCCAAGTTCGGGTAGCGGACAATGAGCAGTTCTTC	CASSQVRVADNEQFF	TRBV4-2	.	TRBJ2-1	.
TGTGCCAGCCTCCAGGACAGAGGGGGTTCACCCCTCCACTTT	CASLQDRGGSPLHF	TRBV6-5	.	TRBJ1-6	.
TGCGCCAGCAGCCAAACTACTAGTCCCGGAGAACATACGCAGTATTTT	CASSQTTSPGEHTQYF	TRBV4-1	.	TRBJ2-3	.
TGTGCCAGCAGCCAAGGAGGATTCGGGGCTAGCGGGGGCAATGAGCAGTTCTTC	CASSQGGFGASGGNEQFF	TRBV4-2	TRBD2	TRBJ2-1	.